The rows below give T cell receptor beta chains drawn from one sample of a study of T cells in Graves' hyperthyroidism and ophthalmopathy. TCRdb ran MiXCR on the multiplex PCR reads and lists one entry per CDR3 protein. The top ten clones hold approximately 6.4% of a sample with 550,000 to 600,000 distinct CDR3 sequences, 12% to 15% of them seen once. The sequencing sample was made of blood. The receptors derive from a woman under 30 with Graves' ophthalmopathy. The CDR3 runs from the conserved cysteine through the conserved F or W. Each record gives: CDR3 length, clone size, D gene, V gene, J gene, CDR3 DNA, CDR3 protein. A D gene is named only where the DNA matches it firmly. Clone sizes are given selectively: once, few, many, or a class where the clone is expanded.

14	many	.	TRBV6-1	TRBJ1-1	TGTGCCAGCAGCCCAGGGGCCGGAAGGCCTGAAGCTTTCTTT	CASSPGAGRPEAFF
14	many	.	TRBV5-1	TRBJ2-2	TGCGCCAGCAACGTGGGCCTCCAAACCGGGGAGCTGTTTTTT	CASNVGLQTGELFF
14	.	.	TRBV19	TRBJ1-1	TGTGCCAGTAGCCATAGGGGGGGAAACACTGAAGCTTTCTTT	CASSHRGGNTEAFF
14	few	TRBD2	TRBV6-2/TRBV6-3	TRBJ2-5	TGTGCCAGCAGACTAGCGGGAGTCGGGGAGACCCAGTACTTC	CASRLAGVGETQYF
14	many	.	TRBV20-1	TRBJ2-7	TGCAGTGCTAGAAAGGCCCTGGACTCCTACGAGCAGTACTTC	CSARKALDSYEQYF
15	many	TRBD2	TRBV20-1	TRBJ2-7	TGCAGTGCTAGAGTGCGGGAGGGCTTCTCCTACGAGCAGTACTTC	CSARVREGFSYEQYF
15	many	.	TRBV11-1	TRBJ2-3	TGTGCCAGCAGCTTCGGTCAGGCTGGAACAGATACGCAGTATTTT	CASSFGQAGTDTQYF
14	many	TRBD1	TRBV28	TRBJ1-2	TGTGCCAGCAGGCCGACAGGGCTCCTTAGGAGCTACACCTTC	CASRPTGLLRSYTF
16	few	.	TRBV6-6	TRBJ2-7	TGTGCCAGCAGTTACTCAATCACGACAGCTATAGGCGAGCAGTACTTC	CASSYSITTAIGEQYF
15	many	TRBD2	TRBV20-1	TRBJ2-1	TGCAGTGCTAGCGCTAGCGGGAGGGCGTTTGATGAGCAGTTCTTC	CSASASGRAFDEQFF
18	many	TRBD1	TRBV12-3/TRBV12-4	TRBJ2-2	TGTGCCAGCAGTCCTTGGACAGGGGGCGTCGAGAAAACCGGGGAGCTGTTTTTT	CASSPWTGGVEKTGELFF
15	many	TRBD2	TRBV9	TRBJ2-5	TGTGCCAGCAGCGCTAGCGGGAGACCCCAAGAGACCCAGTACTTC	CASSASGRPQETQYF
15	many	.	TRBV7-6	TRBJ2-5	TGTGCCAGCAGCCCAAATTATGGGATTGGGGAGACCCAGTACTTC	CASSPNYGIGETQYF
14	many	.	TRBV9	TRBJ2-7	TGTGCCAGCAGCCCAACGACGGAGCCCTACGAGCAGTACTTC	CASSPTTEPYEQYF
19	many	.	TRBV2	TRBJ1-1	TGTGCCAGCAGTGATAATCCAGGAGACAGAAGCAAAGGGTGGACTGAAGCTTTCTTT	CASSDNPGDRSKGWTEAFF
14	many	.	TRBV20-1	TRBJ1-3	TGCAGTGCTAGGGGTGGAGGGCCTGGAAACACCATATATTTT	CSARGGGPGNTIYF
14	.	.	TRBV19	TRBJ1-1	TGTGCCAGTAGGCCCGGCGACATGAACACTGAAGCTTTCTTT	CASRPGDMNTEAFF
14	many	TRBD1	TRBV2	TRBJ2-1	TGTGCCAGCAGAAGACAGGGTGTATTCAATGAGCAGTTCTTC	CASRRQGVFNEQFF
15	.	.	TRBV4-3	TRBJ2-4	TGCGCCAGCGGACAAACAGGGAGGGGCAAAAACATTCAGTACTTC	CASGQTGRGKNIQYF
14	few	.	TRBV6-2/TRBV6-3	TRBJ2-2	TGTGCCAGCAGTCCGTCCTTCTACACCGGGGAGCTGTTTTTT	CASSPSFYTGELFF
18	few	.	TRBV19	TRBJ2-1	TGTGCCAGTAGTATAGTAGTTGGCGACACGAGCTCCTACAATGAGCAGTTCTTC	CASSIVVGDTSSYNEQFF
15	many	TRBD1	TRBV27	TRBJ1-4	TGTGCCAGCAGTTACGGGACAGGGGCGAATGAAAAACTGTTTTTT	CASSYGTGANEKLFF
16	many	.	TRBV5-6	TRBJ2-1	TGTGCCAGCAGCTTGGGGCGGCCCACACCCTACAATGAGCAGTTCTTC	CASSLGRPTPYNEQFF
14	.	.	TRBV18	TRBJ1-2	TGTGCCAGCTCCCCGAGACAGGTCCTCTATGGCTACACCTTC	CASSPRQVLYGYTF
15	.	TRBD1	TRBV7-9	TRBJ2-2	TGTGCCAGCCGCTGGACAGGGATGGGCACCGGGGAGCTGTTTTTT	CASRWTGMGTGELFF
16	many	.	TRBV7-9	TRBJ2-1	TGTGCCAGCAGCTTAGCGGGGGCGGGATCCTACAATGAGCAGTTCTTC	CASSLAGAGSYNEQFF
16	many	TRBD1	TRBV5-1	TRBJ2-7	TGCGCCAGCAGCTTGTATTCTAGACAGGGGGATTACGAGCAGTACTTC	CASSLYSRQGDYEQYF
12	many	.	TRBV6-1	TRBJ2-5	TGTGCCACGGCGGTACGGAAAGAGACCCAGTACTTC	CATAVRKETQYF
15	many	TRBD1	TRBV6-1	TRBJ2-1	TGTGCCAGCACGTCTGGACAGGGGGCATACAATGAGCAGTTCTTC	CASTSGQGAYNEQFF
15	.	.	TRBV9	TRBJ2-6	TGTGCCAGCAGCGTAGTGGGGACTGGGGCCAACGTCCTGACTTTC	CASSVVGTGANVLTF
15	many	TRBD1	TRBV28	TRBJ2-3	TGTGCCAGCGCCGGACAGGGGGCGTGGGGAGATACGCAGTATTTT	CASAGQGAWGDTQYF
16	many	TRBD2	TRBV2	TRBJ2-7	TGTGCCAGCAGTGGGGGGGCTAGCGGGGCCTCCTACGAGCAGTACTTC	CASSGGASGASYEQYF
15	.	TRBD2	TRBV11-2	TRBJ2-1	TGTGCCAGCACCCGGACTAGCGGGAGCTACAATGAGCAGTTCTTC	CASTRTSGSYNEQFF
17	many	TRBD2	TRBV27	TRBJ2-3	TGTGCCAGCAGCCTACTATCACTAGCGGGAGTAACAGATACGCAGTATTTT	CASSLLSLAGVTDTQYF
16	many	.	TRBV28	TRBJ1-1	TGTGCCAGCAGTTTTAGTACAGGGCCGCTGTCCACTGAAGCTTTCTTT	CASSFSTGPLSTEAFF
15	many	TRBD1	TRBV10-3	TRBJ2-3	TGTGCCATCAGTAGAGGGACAGATATCACCGATACGCAGTATTTT	CAISRGTDITDTQYF
22	many	TRBD2	TRBV7-9	TRBJ2-2	TGTGCCAGCAGCTTACACCAAGAGGAAGGACTAGCGGGAAGGTTCAACACCGGGGAGCTGTTTTTT	CASSLHQEEGLAGRFNTGELFF
15	many	.	TRBV7-2	TRBJ1-1	TGTGCCAGCAGCAGCCGACGGGACGGGAACACTGAAGCTTTCTTT	CASSSRRDGNTEAFF
15	.	TRBD2	TRBV6-1	TRBJ2-3	TGTGCCAGCCAGGGACTAGCGGGAGTTGGGGATACGCAGTATTTT	CASQGLAGVGDTQYF
14	.	.	TRBV7-2	TRBJ1-5	TGTGCCAGCAGCTTAGTCAGGGGAGGTCAGCCCCAGCATTTT	CASSLVRGGQPQHF
14	.	.	TRBV7-9	TRBJ1-5	TGTGCCAGCAGCTTAGCGTCAGACAATCAGCCCCAGCATTTT	CASSLASDNQPQHF
13	few	.	TRBV11-3	TRBJ2-3	TGTGCCAGCAGCTCCGCGTCGGCGGATACGCAGTATTTT	CASSSASADTQYF
12	.	.	TRBV20-1	TRBJ1-2	TGCAGGGGGGGCCGGGCATGGGATGGCTACACCTTC	CRGGRAWDGYTF
13	many	.	TRBV12-3/TRBV12-4	TRBJ1-1	TGTGCCAGCAGAGTACAGGAGAACACTGAAGCTTTCTTT	CASRVQENTEAFF
12	many	.	TRBV7-9	TRBJ2-3	TGTGCCAGCAGCGCGACCGGAGATACGCAGTATTTT	CASSATGDTQYF
14	few	TRBD1	TRBV5-5	TRBJ1-6	TGTGCCAGCAGCCCAAGACAGGGTTCTTCACCCCTCCACTTT	CASSPRQGSSPLHF
17	many	.	TRBV20-1	TRBJ2-1	TGCAGTGCTAGAGGGCTAGCTGGAGGGAGCTCCTACAATGAGCAGTTCTTC	CSARGLAGGSSYNEQFF
17	.	TRBD1	TRBV7-9	TRBJ1-2	TGTGCCAGCAGCTTAGCGTCGGCGGAGGGGGCTGGCTATGGCTACACCTTC	CASSLASAEGAGYGYTF
15	.	.	TRBV9	TRBJ2-5	TGTGCCAGCAGCGCCTCCCCAGCGGTTGAGGAGACCCAGTACTTC	CASSASPAVEETQYF
15	.	.	TRBV11-2	TRBJ2-7	TGTGCCAGCAGCGCCGGACAGAGGGGTTTCTACGAGCAGTACTTC	CASSAGQRGFYEQYF
14	many	TRBD2	TRBV10-3	TRBJ2-7	TGTGCCATCAATGAGCGGGGGAGCTCCTACGAGCAGTACTTC	CAINERGSSYEQYF
14	many	.	TRBV5-8	TRBJ1-1	TGTGCCAGCAGCTTGGGAGGGAAGAACACTGAAGCTTTCTTT	CASSLGGKNTEAFF
12	few	.	TRBV19	TRBJ2-7	TGTGCCAGTAGAGGCAGAGCCTACGAGCAGTACTTC	CASRGRAYEQYF
16	many	TRBD2	TRBV6-5	TRBJ2-5	TGTGCCAGCAGTTACGGGTGGGAGGGTACTCAAGAGACCCAGTACTTC	CASSYGWEGTQETQYF
15	.	TRBD2	TRBV7-6	TRBJ2-7	TGTGCCAGCAGGGAGCTAGCGGGAGAGATCGACGAGCAGTACTTC	CASRELAGEIDEQYF
17	.	TRBD1	TRBV6-1	TRBJ1-1	TGTGCCAGCAGGCGTATGGCGACAGGACAGGGAGTCACTGAAGCTTTCTTT	CASRRMATGQGVTEAFF
16	many	.	TRBV12-3/TRBV12-4	TRBJ2-7	TGTGCCAGCAGCGGTCCCGGTACAGGGAATTTCTACGAGCAGTACTTC	CASSGPGTGNFYEQYF
11	many	.	TRBV2	TRBJ1-2	TGTGCCAGCACCCTTAACTATGGCTACACCTTC	CASTLNYGYTF
13	many	.	TRBV5-1	TRBJ2-5	TGCGCCAGCAGCTTGGGTATGCAAGAGACCCAGTACTTC	CASSLGMQETQYF
12	many	TRBD2	TRBV27	TRBJ2-7	TGTGCCAGCGGGACTAGCGCTTACGAGCAGTACTTC	CASGTSAYEQYF